The TCR beta chain under discussion was sequenced for a study of regulatory T cells in long-lasting Graves disease. V was trimmed by 1 base and J by 7 bases, leaving 17 bases between them. The germline gives CDR1 MGHRA, CDR2 YSYEKL. The CDR3 sequence is 16 residues long. Arm-PCR with iRepertoire HTBI primers amplified the CDR3 regions for these TCR beta libraries. TCRdb re-called the multiplex PCR reads with MiXCR, one entry per CDR3 protein. This repertoire shows about 210,000 distinct CDR3 sequences, 15% to 20% found once; its top ten account for approximately 10%. Regarding time point: newly diagnosed GD, antithyroid drugs for less than 3 months. Scientists built the TCR library using RNA that was extracted from PBMCs. This clonotype was observed many times. Another study also made use of these data, one on T cells in Graves' hyperthyroidism and ophthalmopathy. From that second work: The majority of expanded thyroid clonotypes above 0.001 also appeared in blood.

The V gene is TRBV4-1, the J gene TRBJ1-5; perhaps TRBD1 as D (6 bases). The sequence was collected from a woman younger than 45 with Graves disease. The specimen comprised peripheral blood mononuclear cells (PBMCs), sampled at new diagnosis, from a patient treated with antithyroid drugs. CDR3 coding DNA: TGCGCCAGCAGCCAAGTTCCGCAGGGGCCGGGGCAGCCCCAGCATTTT. Translated, it gives CASSQVPQGPGQPQHF.